The 3 T cell receptor beta chains below all came from one sample that was sequenced in a study of technical replicates of blood from a handful of donors. Sequencing used immunoSEQ multiplex PCR; TCRdb keeps in-frame clones, though not all of them. The profile shows tens of thousands of clones, 96% of them singletons. The sequencing input was T cells isolated from PBMCs. The origin of the receptors is a human donor in good health.

This chain links TRBV5-1 with TRBJ2-7; D remains ambiguous. Trimming took off 4 bases at V and 2 bases at J, with 19 bases between the two ends. The CDR3 runs to 16 residues. Germline loops: CDR1 SGHRS, CDR2 YFSETQ. CDR3 nucleotides: TGCGCCAGCAGCGGGCGTACCATGACCTGGGCCTACGAGCAGTACTTC. Its protein product is CASSGRTMTWAYEQYF.

J is TRBJ1-5 and V is TRBV6-6, with unresolved D. The germline V gene has CDR1 MNHNY and CDR2 SVGAGI (reference sequence). The CDR3 spans 14 residues. Deletions cut 1 base from V and 4 bases from J, with 8 bases between. CDR3 in DNA: TGTGCCAGCAGTTACTACGGCGGGAATCAGCCCCAGCATTTT. Its protein product is CASSYYGGNQPQHF.

The V call is TRBV12-5, the J call TRBJ1-1, with no clear D. V dropped 1 base and J dropped 3 bases, with 6 bases sitting between them. The CDR3 length is 13 residues. The V gene's germline CDR1 is LGHNT and CDR2 FRNRAP. The CDR3 loop reads CASGLGEDTEAFF. The CDR3, as DNA: TGTGCTAGTGGTTTGGGAGAGGACACTGAAGCTTTCTTT.